The rows below give T cell receptor beta chains drawn from one sample of a study of technical replicates of blood from four donors. This table comes from immunoSEQ multiplex PCR, and its TCRdb copy is limited to in-frame clones, with some not included. The repertoire has tens of thousands of clones, roughly nine tenths of them found once; the top ten carry about 0.23%. Sequencing was carried out using T cells isolated from PBMCs. The receptors here all came from a human donor in good health. Each CDR3 is given with its conserved first and last residue. The order of the fields is CDR3 protein, CDR3 DNA, V gene, D gene, clone size, J gene. The D gene is left open where the match is weak. Clone size appears in some rows only: once, few, many, or a class for an expanded clone.

CASRNELTVSQSEAFF TGTGCCAGTAGAAACGAACTGACAGTAAGTCAATCTGAAGCTTTCTTT TRBV19 . . TRBJ1-1
CASSLWKGFSGKQYF TGTGCCAGCAGCTTGTGGAAAGGGTTTTCGGGGAAGCAGTACTTC TRBV5-6 . . TRBJ2-7
CASSPDRRAQHQPQHF TGTGCCAGCAGTCCTGACAGACGGGCCCAACATCAGCCCCAGCATTTT TRBV28 . . TRBJ1-5
CASYSGTANNEQFF TGTGCCAGTTACTCCGGGACAGCAAACAATGAGCAGTTCTTC TRBV19 TRBD1 . TRBJ2-1
CASSLKLAGGTYEQYF TGTGCCAGCAGCTTAAAACTAGCGGGGGGTACCTACGAGCAGTACTTC TRBV7-9 TRBD2 . TRBJ2-7
CASSVAQGQGLYEQYF TGTGCCAGCAGCGTAGCTCAGGGACAGGGCCTCTACGAGCAGTACTTC TRBV9 TRBD1 . TRBJ2-7
CASTGQGARNTIYF TGTGCCAGCACGGGACAGGGGGCAAGAAACACCATATATTTT TRBV2 TRBD1 . TRBJ1-3
CASSPPGLAGDF TGTGCCAGCAGTCCACCGGGACTAGCGGGAGACTTC TRBV11-3 TRBD2 . TRBJ2-7
CASSLNWGELFF TGTGCCAGCAGTTTAAACTGGGGGGAGCTGTTTTTT TRBV27 . . TRBJ2-2
CASSLGLAGGPAYEQYF TGTGCCAGTAGCCTTGGACTAGCGGGAGGGCCCGCCTACGAGCAGTACTTC TRBV19 TRBD2 few TRBJ2-7
CASRDRGQSYEQYF TGTGCCAGCAGAGACAGGGGGCAGTCCTACGAGCAGTACTTC TRBV25-1 TRBD1 once TRBJ2-7
CASTEGSGASYEQYF TGTGCCAGCACTGAGGGCAGCGGAGCTAGCTACGAGCAGTACTTC TRBV6-1 . . TRBJ2-7
CASSQRGQVRIAKNIQYF TGCGCCAGCAGTCAACGGGGACAGGTCCGAATAGCCAAAAACATTCAGTACTTC TRBV23-1 TRBD1 . TRBJ2-4
CAIRRGVWNEQFF TGTGCCATCCGACGTGGAGTTTGGAATGAGCAGTTCTTC TRBV10-3 . . TRBJ2-1
CASSPGQGPSYEQYF TGTGCCAGCAGCCCCGGACAGGGGCCGTCCTACGAGCAGTACTTC TRBV5-4 TRBD1 . TRBJ2-7
CASTPSGRAERTDTQYF TGCGCCAGCACTCCCAGCGGGAGGGCCGAACGCACAGATACGCAGTATTTT TRBV10-2 TRBD2 . TRBJ2-3
CASSQVDRSQETQYF TGCGCCAGCAGCCAAGTCGACAGGTCCCAAGAGACCCAGTACTTC TRBV4-1 . . TRBJ2-5
CASSRYEIARRTDTQYF TGTGCCAGCAGCCGATACGAGATAGCTAGGCGAACAGATACGCAGTATTTT TRBV7-9 . . TRBJ2-3
CASSLGYGTGEAFF TGTGCCAGCAGCTTAGGTTATGGGACAGGGGAAGCTTTCTTT TRBV11-2 TRBD1 . TRBJ1-1
CASSPGTGLSEQYF TGTGCCAGCAGCCCGGGGACAGGGTTGAGTGAGCAGTACTTC TRBV9 TRBD1 . TRBJ2-7
CASSVGGLNEQFF TGTGCCAGCAGCGTAGGCGGTCTTAATGAGCAGTTCTTC TRBV9 . . TRBJ2-1
CASSEEGDRAHSVQPQHF TGTGCCAGCAGTGAAGAGGGGGACAGGGCCCATTCGGTTCAGCCCCAGCATTTT TRBV6-1 TRBD1 . TRBJ1-5
CASSPDFTSGETQYF TGCGCCAGCAGCCCGGACTTTACTAGCGGGGAGACCCAGTACTTC TRBV4-1 TRBD2 . TRBJ2-5
CASSRSVLAGGLYEQYF TGTGCCAGTAGTAGATCGGTACTAGCGGGAGGGCTCTACGAGCAGTACTTC TRBV19 TRBD2 . TRBJ2-7
CASSLGGSDYEQYF TGCGCCAGCAGCCTCGGAGGGTCGGATTACGAGCAGTACTTC TRBV4-1 . . TRBJ2-7
CASSFQTGPPGNTIYF TGTGCCAGCAGTTTCCAGACAGGGCCCCCTGGAAACACCATATATTTT TRBV28 TRBD1 once TRBJ1-3
CASSQEPPGGTDTQYF TGCGCCAGCAGCCAAGAGCCCCCCGGGGGCACAGATACGCAGTATTTT TRBV4-1 . . TRBJ2-3
CASSLPGRRYGYTF TGTGCCAGCAGTTTACCAGGCCGTCGCTATGGCTACACCTTC TRBV28 . . TRBJ1-2
CASSPPGGGLQETQYF TGTGCCAGCTCACCACCCGGAGGGGGCCTCCAAGAGACCCAGTACTTC TRBV18 . . TRBJ2-5
CASSFWGRQGGNEQFF TGTGCCAGCAGTTTTTGGGGCCGACAGGGAGGCAATGAGCAGTTCTTC TRBV28 . . TRBJ2-1
CASSKTGQVGTEAFF TGCGCCAGCAGCAAGACAGGACAGGTAGGCACTGAAGCTTTCTTT TRBV5-1 TRBD1 . TRBJ1-1
CSVRDSAYEQYF TGCAGCGTGCGGGACTCAGCTTACGAGCAGTACTTC TRBV29-1 . . TRBJ2-7
CASSLGQYNSPLHF TGTGCCAGCAGTTTAGGGCAGTATAATTCACCCCTCCACTTT TRBV27 . . TRBJ1-6
CASGPGDRASHF TGTGCTAGTGGTCCAGGGGACAGGGCCTCGCATTTT TRBV12-5 TRBD1 . TRBJ1-5
CASSPLTQGLAYEQYF TGTGCCAGCAGCCCCCTCACACAGGGTCTGGCCTACGAGCAGTACTTC TRBV11-2 . . TRBJ2-7
CASSRNPGTAEAFF TGTGCCAGCAGCCGCAATCCCGGGACAGCTGAAGCTTTCTTT TRBV14 TRBD1 . TRBJ1-1
CASSSSLTRGTEAFF TGTGCCAGCAGTTCCAGCCTGACCAGGGGCACTGAAGCTTTCTTT TRBV28 . . TRBJ1-1
CASSLGNRQGAKKGYTF TGCGCCAGCAGCTTGGGAAACCGACAGGGGGCGAAGAAGGGCTACACCTTC TRBV5-1 TRBD1 . TRBJ1-2
CASSDRPTEAFF TGTGCCAGCAGTGATCGTCCCACTGAAGCTTTCTTT TRBV25-1 . once TRBJ1-1
CASRTGGTEAFF TGTGCCAGTAGGACAGGGGGCACTGAAGCTTTCTTT TRBV19 TRBD1 . TRBJ1-1
CASSLQGRGNTEAFF TGCGCCAGCAGCTTGCAGGGAAGGGGGAACACTGAAGCTTTCTTT TRBV5-1 . . TRBJ1-1
CASSYGRVTEAFF TGTGCCAGCAGTTATGGCAGGGTCACTGAAGCTTTCTTT TRBV6-6 . . TRBJ1-1
CASSLGAGTPAGELFF TGTGCCAGCAGCTTAGGCGCGGGGACCCCGGCCGGGGAGCTGTTTTTT TRBV7-9 . . TRBJ2-2
CASSWGVGQGVKQYF TGTGCCAGCAGTTGGGGCGTTGGACAGGGGGTAAAGCAGTACTTC TRBV27 TRBD1 . TRBJ2-7
CASSLSGRPYEQYF TGTGCCAGCAGTCTAAGCGGGAGGCCCTACGAGCAGTACTTC TRBV6-1 TRBD2 . TRBJ2-7
CASRSGTGNQPQHF TGTGCCAGCAGATCTGGGACAGGAAATCAGCCCCAGCATTTT TRBV28 TRBD1 . TRBJ1-5
CASSSAGGPYNEQFF TGTGCCAGCAGCTCCGCGGGGGGGCCCTACAATGAGCAGTTCTTC TRBV9 TRBD2 . TRBJ2-1
CASSLEADRYEQYF TGCGCCAGCAGCTTGGAGGCCGACAGGTACGAGCAGTACTTC TRBV5-1 . . TRBJ2-7
CASSLVETGGQETQYF TGTGCCAGCAGCTTAGTTGAGACAGGGGGCCAAGAGACCCAGTACTTC TRBV7-9 TRBD1 . TRBJ2-5
CASSSPQETQYF TGCGCCAGCAGCTCCCCACAAGAGACCCAGTACTTC TRBV5-1 . . TRBJ2-5
CASSIRPDSHGYTF TGTGCCAGTAGTATCCGTCCCGACAGCCATGGCTACACCTTC TRBV19 . once TRBJ1-2